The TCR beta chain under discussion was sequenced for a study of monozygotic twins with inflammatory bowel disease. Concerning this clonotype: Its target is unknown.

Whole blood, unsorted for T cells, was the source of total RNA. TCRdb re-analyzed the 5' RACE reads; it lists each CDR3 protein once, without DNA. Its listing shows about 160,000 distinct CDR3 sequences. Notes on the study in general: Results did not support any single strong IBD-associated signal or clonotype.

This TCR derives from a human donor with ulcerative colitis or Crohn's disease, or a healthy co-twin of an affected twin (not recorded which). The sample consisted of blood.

This chain's CDR3 is CASRPSGSYQETQYF. The V gene is TRBV6-1, the J gene TRBJ2-5; TCRdb's D call, TRBD1, is unchecked because there is no DNA. The CDR3 runs to 15 residues. Germline loops: CDR1 MNHNS, CDR2 SASEGT.